This TCR beta chain is drawn from a study of T cell changes during pregnancy in multiple sclerosis. Libraries were prepared by immunoSEQ multiplex PCR; TCRdb keeps only in-frame clonotypes and omits some of them. The table includes 60,000 to 75,000 clones, about 92% detected once. This TCR came from a female donor in good health, enrolled as a control in a pregnancy study. Sequencing was performed on peripheral blood, taken in the second trimester of pregnancy.

CDR3 sequence (DNA): TGTGCCAGAAATTGGGCTAGCGGGAGCTTACGGCAGTACTTC. It is translated as CARNWASGSLRQYF. The chain links TRBV5-3 to TRBJ2-7; the match to TRBD2 covers 10 bases. TRBV5-3 is known as an ORF, though its function is uncertain. J was trimmed by 9 bases and V by 6 bases; bases with no gene match: 12. This CDR3 is 14 amino acids long.